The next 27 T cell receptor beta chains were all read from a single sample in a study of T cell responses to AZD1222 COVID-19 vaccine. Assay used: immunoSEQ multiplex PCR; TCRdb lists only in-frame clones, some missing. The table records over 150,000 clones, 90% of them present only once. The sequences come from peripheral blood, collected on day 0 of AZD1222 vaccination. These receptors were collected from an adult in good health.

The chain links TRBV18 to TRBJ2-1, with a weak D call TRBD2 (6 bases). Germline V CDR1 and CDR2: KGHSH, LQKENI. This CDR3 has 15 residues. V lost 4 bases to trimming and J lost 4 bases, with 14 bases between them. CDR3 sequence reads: CASSLGTAHYNEQFF. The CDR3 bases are TGTGCCAGCTCACTTGGGACTGCCCATTACAATGAGCAGTTCTTC.

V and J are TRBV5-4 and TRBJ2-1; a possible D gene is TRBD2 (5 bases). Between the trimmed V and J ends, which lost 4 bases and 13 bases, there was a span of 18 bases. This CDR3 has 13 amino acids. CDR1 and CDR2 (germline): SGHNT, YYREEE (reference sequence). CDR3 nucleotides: TGTGCCAGCAGCCTTTCTAGCAGTGCAGATCAGTTCTTC. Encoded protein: CASSLSSSADQFF.

The CDR3 sequence is CASSLLQMNTEAFF. CDR3 DNA: TGTGCCAGCAGTTTACTACAGATGAACACTGAAGCTTTCTTT. V gene TRBV28 combines with J gene TRBJ1-1; D gene unclear. CDR1 and CDR2 (germline): MDHEN, SYDVKM. Trimming removed 2 bases from V and 0 bases from J, with 7 bases in between. This CDR3 is built from 14 residues.

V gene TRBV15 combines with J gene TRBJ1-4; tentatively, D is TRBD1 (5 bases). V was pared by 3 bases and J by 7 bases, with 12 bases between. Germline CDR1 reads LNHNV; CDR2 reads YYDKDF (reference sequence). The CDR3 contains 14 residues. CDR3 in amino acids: CATSRSGAVEKLFF. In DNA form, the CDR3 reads TGTGCCACCAGCAGGAGCGGGGCAGTTGAAAAACTGTTTTTT.

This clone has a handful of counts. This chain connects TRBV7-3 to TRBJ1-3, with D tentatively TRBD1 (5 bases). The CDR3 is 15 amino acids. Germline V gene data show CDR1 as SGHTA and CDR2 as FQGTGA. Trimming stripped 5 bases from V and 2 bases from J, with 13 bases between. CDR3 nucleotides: TGTGCCAGCAGCGAGGGGTGGGGAACTGGAAACACCATATATTTT. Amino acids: CASSEGWGTGNTIYF. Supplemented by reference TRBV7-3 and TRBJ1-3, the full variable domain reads GAGVSQTPSNKVTEKGKYVELRCDPISGHTALYWYRQSLGQGPEFLIYFQGTGAADDSGLPNDRFFAVRPEGSVSTLKIQRTERGDSAVYLCASSEGWGTGNTIYFGEGSWLTVV.

CDR3 sequence: CASSSRPTISYGETQYF. The CDR3 DNA reads TGTGCCAGCAGCTCCCGACCGACAATCTCCTACGGCGAGACCCAGTACTTC. V and J are TRBV7-9 and TRBJ2-5; D unresolved. V dropped 4 bases and J dropped 5 bases, with 23 bases sitting between them. CDR1 is SEHNR and CDR2 is FQNEAQ in the germline V gene (reference sequence). This CDR3 has 17 residues.

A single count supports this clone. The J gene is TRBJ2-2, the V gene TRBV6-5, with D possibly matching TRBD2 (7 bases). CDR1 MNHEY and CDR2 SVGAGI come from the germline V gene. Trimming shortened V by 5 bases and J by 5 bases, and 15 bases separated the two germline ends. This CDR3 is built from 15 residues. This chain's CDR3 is CASSSRRGATGELFF. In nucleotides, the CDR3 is TGTGCCAGCAGTAGCCGTCGGGGGGCGACCGGGGAGCTGTTTTTT.

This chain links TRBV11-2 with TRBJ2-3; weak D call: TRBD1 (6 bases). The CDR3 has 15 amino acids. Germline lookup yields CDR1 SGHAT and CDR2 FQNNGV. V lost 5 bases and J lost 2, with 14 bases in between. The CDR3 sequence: CASSPAEGHTDTQYF. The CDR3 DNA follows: TGTGCCAGCAGCCCAGCCGAGGGACACACAGATACGCAGTATTTT.

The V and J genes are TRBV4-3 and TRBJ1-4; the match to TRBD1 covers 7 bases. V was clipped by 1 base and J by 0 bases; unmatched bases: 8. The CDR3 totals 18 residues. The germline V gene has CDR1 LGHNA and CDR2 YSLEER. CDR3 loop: CASSQGASGGATNEKLFF. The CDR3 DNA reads TGCGCCAGCAGCCAAGGGGCTTCAGGGGGAGCAACTAATGAAAAACTGTTTTTT.

The CDR3: CASSQGGVRTSGNTIYF. CDR3 coding DNA: TGCGCCAGCAGCCAAGGGGGCGTCCGCACCTCTGGAAACACCATATATTTT. This chain links TRBV4-1 with TRBJ1-3; maybe TRBD1 (5 bases). CDR1 is MGHRA, CDR2 YSYEKL, per germline. CDR3 length equals 17 residues. V lost 1 base to trimming and J lost 0 bases, with 13 bases between them.

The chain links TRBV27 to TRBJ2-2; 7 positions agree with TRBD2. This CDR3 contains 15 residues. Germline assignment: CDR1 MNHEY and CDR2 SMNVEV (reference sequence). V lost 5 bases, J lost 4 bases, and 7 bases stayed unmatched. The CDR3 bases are TGTGCCAGCAGTATGGGGAGGGTGCCCACCGGGGAGCTGTTTTTT. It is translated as CASSMGRVPTGELFF.

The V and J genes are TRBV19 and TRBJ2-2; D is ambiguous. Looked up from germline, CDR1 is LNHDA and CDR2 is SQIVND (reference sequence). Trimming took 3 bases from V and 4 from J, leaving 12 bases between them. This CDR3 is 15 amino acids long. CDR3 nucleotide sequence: TGTGCCAGTAGTATCCTCACTATTACCACCGGGGAGCTGTTTTTT. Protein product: CASSILTITTGELFF.

The CDR3 loop is CASSSLKPGYNEQFF. The CDR3 DNA sequence: TGTGCCAGCAGTTCACTTAAGCCCGGCTACAATGAGCAGTTCTTC. This chain uses TRBV28 with TRBJ2-1; D call uncertain. Per the germline V gene, CDR1 is MDHEN and CDR2 is SYDVKM. Trimming took off 4 bases at V and 3 bases at J, with 13 bases between the two ends. There are 15 residues in the CDR3.

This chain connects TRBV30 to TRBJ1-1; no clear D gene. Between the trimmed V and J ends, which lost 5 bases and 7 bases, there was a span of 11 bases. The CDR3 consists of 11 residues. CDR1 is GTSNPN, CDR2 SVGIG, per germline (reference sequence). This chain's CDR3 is CAWDLDGEAFF. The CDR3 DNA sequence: TGTGCCTGGGACTTGGACGGTGAAGCTTTCTTT.

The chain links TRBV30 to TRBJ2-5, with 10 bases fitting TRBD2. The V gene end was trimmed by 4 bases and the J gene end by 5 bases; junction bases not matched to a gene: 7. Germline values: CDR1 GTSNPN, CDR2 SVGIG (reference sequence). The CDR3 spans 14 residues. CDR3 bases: TGTGCCTGGAACCAGCGGGGGGGCCGGGAGACCCAGTACTTC. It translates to CAWNQRGGRETQYF.

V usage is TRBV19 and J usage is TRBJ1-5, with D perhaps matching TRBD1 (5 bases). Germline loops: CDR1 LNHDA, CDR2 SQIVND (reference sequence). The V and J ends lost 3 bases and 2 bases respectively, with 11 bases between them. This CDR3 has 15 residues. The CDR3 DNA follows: TGTGCCAGTAGTATTATAGGGACTGGCAATCAGCCCCAGCATTTT. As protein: CASSIIGTGNQPQHF. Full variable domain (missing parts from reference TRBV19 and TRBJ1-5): DGGITQSPKYLFRKEGQNVTLSCEQNLNHDAMYWYRQDPGQGLRLIYYSQIVNDFQKGDIAEGYSVSREKKESFPLTVTSAQKNPTAFYLCASSIIGTGNQPQHFGDGTRLSIL.

CDR3 region: CASSLQGARGYTEAFF. The CDR3 coding sequence is TGCGCCAGCAGCTTGCAGGGGGCGCGTGGCTACACTGAAGCTTTCTTT. The chain joins TRBV5-1 to TRBJ1-1; TRBD1 matches at 8 bases. The CDR3 sequence is 16 residues long. Per germline, CDR1 SGHRS and CDR2 YFSETQ. Trimming at V came to 1 base and at J to 3 bases, leaving 8 bases not matched to a gene.

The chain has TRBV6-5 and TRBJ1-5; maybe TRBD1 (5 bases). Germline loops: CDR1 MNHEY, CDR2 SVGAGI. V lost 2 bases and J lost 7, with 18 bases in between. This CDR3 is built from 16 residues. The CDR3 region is CASSYPTDSSGQPQHF. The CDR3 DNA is TGTGCCAGCAGTTACCCTACAGACAGTTCTGGGCAGCCCCAGCATTTT.

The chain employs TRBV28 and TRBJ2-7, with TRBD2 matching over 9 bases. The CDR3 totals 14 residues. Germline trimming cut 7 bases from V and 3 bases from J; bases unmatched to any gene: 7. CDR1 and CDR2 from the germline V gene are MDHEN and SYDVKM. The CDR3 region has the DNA TGTGCCAGCATGGGCGGGGGGGGAAACTACGAGCAGTACTTC. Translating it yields CASMGGGGNYEQYF.

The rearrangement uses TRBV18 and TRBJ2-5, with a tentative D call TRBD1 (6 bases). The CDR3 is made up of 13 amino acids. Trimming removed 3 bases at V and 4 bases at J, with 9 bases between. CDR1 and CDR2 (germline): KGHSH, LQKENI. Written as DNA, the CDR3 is TGTGCCAGCTCACCGGGCAGGGGAGAGACCCAGTACTTC. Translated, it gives CASSPGRGETQYF.

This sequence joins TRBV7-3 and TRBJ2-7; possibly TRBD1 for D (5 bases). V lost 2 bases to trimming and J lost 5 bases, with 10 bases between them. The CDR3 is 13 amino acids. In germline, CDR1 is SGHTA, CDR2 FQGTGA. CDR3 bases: TGTGCCAGCAGCTTATGGGCAGGGAACGAGCAGTACTTC. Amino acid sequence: CASSLWAGNEQYF.

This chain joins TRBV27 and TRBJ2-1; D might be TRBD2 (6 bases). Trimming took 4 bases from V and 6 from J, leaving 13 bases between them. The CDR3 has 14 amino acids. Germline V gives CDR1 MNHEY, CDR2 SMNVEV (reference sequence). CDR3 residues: CASSYGGLANEQFF. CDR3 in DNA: TGTGCCAGCAGTTACGGAGGGCTGGCCAATGAGCAGTTCTTC.

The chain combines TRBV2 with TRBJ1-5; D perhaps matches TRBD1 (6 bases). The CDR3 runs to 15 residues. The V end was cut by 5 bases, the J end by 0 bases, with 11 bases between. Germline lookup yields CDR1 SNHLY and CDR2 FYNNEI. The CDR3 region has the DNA TGTGCCAGCAGTCGGGACAAACTTAGCAATCAGCCCCAGCATTTT. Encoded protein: CASSRDKLSNQPQHF. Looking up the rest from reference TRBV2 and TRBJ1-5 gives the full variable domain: EPEVTQTPSHQVTQMGQEVILRCVPISNHLYFYWYRQILGQKVEFLVSFYNNEISEKSEIFDDQFSVERPDGSNFTLKIRSTKLEDSAMYFCASSRDKLSNQPQHFGDGTRLSIL.

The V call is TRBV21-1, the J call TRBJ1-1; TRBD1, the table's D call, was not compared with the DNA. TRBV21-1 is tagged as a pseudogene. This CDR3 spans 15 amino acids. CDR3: CASSKVFSTLAGAFF. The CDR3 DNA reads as TGTGCCAGCAGCAAAGTCTTTAGCACCTTGGCAGGGGCTTTCTTT.

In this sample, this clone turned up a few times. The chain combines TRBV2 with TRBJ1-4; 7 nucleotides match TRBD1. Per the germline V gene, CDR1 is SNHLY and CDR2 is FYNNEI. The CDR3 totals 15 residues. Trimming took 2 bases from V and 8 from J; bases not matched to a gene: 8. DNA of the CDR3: TGTGCCAGCAGTGAACAGGGGGGCGTAAGAGAAAAACTGTTTTTT. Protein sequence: CASSEQGGVREKLFF.

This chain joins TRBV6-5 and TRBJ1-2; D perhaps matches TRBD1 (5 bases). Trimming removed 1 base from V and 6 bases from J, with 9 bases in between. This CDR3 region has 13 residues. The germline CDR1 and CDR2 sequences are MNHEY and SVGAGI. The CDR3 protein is CASSYLQQDGYTF. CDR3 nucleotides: TGTGCCAGCAGTTACTTACAACAGGATGGCTACACCTTC.

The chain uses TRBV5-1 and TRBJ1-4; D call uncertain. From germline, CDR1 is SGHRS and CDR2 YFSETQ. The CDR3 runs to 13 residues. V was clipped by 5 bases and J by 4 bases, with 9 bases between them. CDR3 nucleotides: TGCGCCAGCAGGAGGGCCAATAATGAAAAACTGTTTTTT. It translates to CASRRANNEKLFF.